The clone carrying this TCR beta chain has only a few counts. The sample originates from a study of molecular identifiers for immune sequencing clone quantification. TCRdb reprocessed the PCR reads with MiXCR, giving one entry per CDR3 protein. Of some 65,000 distinct CDR3 sequences in the sample, 15% to 20% were seen once. Germline CDR1 and CDR2: SGHDN and FVKESK. CDR3 length: 14 amino acids. V dropped 0 bases and J dropped 10; count of bases not matched to a gene: 7. This TCR was recovered from a human donor in good health. Some libraries in this study had Jurkat cell RNA spiked in. The chain links TRBV14 to TRBJ1-2, with 8 bases that match TRBD1. The specimen was naive CD8+ T cells from blood, with Jurkat cell RNA spiked in. Noted subset: FACS-sorted CD8+CD4-CCR7+CD45RA+ naive T cells. The CDR3 DNA follows: TGTGCCAGCAGCCAAGATTCAGGGGGCTACTTCTACACCTTC. Protein product: CASSQDSGGYFYTF.